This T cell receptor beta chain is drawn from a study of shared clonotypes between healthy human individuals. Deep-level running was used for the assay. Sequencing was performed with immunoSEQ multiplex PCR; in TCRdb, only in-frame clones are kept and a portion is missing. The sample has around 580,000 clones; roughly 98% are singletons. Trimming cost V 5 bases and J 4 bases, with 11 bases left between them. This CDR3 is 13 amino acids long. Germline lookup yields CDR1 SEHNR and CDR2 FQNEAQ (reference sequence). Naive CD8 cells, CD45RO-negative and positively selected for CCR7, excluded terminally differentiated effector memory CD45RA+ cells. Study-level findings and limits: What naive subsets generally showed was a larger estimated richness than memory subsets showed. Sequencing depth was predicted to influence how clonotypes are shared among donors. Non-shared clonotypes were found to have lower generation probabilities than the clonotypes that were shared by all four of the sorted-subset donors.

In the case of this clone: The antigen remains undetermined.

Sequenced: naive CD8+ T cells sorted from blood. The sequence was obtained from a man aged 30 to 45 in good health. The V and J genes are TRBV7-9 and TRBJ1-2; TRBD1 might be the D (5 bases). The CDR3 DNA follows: TGTGCCAGCAGCCATGGACACGCCTATGGCTACACCTTC. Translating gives CASSHGHAYGYTF.